Sequencing of this T cell receptor (beta chain) was carried out in a study of monozygotic twins with inflammatory bowel disease. The CDR3 runs to 12 residues. The germline V gene has CDR1 GTSNPN and CDR2 SVGIG (reference sequence). TCRdb re-called the 5' RACE reads and gives one entry per CDR3 protein, without DNA. Its listing shows 330,000 or so distinct CDR3 sequences. This sequence originates from a human donor with ulcerative colitis or Crohn's disease, or a healthy co-twin of an affected twin (not recorded which). Source material: blood. The chain combines TRBV30 with TRBJ2-5; the TCRdb call, TRBD2, lacks DNA for checking. CDR3: CAWSVQAGGQYF.